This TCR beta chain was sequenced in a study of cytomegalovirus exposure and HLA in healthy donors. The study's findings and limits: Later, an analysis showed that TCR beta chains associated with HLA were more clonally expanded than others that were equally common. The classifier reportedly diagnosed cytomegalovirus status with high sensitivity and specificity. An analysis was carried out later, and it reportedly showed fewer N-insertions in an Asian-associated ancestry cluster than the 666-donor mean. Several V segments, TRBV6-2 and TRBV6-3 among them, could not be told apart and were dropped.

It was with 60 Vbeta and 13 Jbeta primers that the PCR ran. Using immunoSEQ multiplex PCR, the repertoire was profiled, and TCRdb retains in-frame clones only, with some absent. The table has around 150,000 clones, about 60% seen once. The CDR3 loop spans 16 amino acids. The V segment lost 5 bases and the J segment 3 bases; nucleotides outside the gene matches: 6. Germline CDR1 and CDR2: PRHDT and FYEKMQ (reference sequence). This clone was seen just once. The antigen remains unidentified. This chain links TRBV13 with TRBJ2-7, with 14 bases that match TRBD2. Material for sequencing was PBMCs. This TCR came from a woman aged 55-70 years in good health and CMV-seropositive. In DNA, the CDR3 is TGTGCCAGCAGCCCATTGACTAGCGGGAGGGACTACGAGCAGTACTTC. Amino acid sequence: CASSPLTSGRDYEQYF.